This TCR beta chain was sequenced in a study of regulatory T cells in long-lasting Graves disease (dated by TCRdb to the early 2020s). Regarding the complete study: Newly diagnosed Graves' disease patients had taken antithyroid drugs for less than 3 months. Patients with persistent Graves' disease were compared with patients with newly diagnosed Graves' disease using TCR sequencing and RNA sequencing of peripheral blood. The study was registered as a clinical trial and conducted in China. TCR sequencing covered around 13 persistent and 20 or so newly diagnosed Graves' disease patients, around 33 samples in total. Results and caveats for the whole study, not just this receptor: Persistent disease showed preferential use of TRBV28, TRBJ1-2 and TRBJ2-5, whereas newly diagnosed disease favored TRBV20-1 and TRBJ2-1. Only peripheral blood was studied, because thyroid tissue, the primary lesion, was inaccessible. Sequencing and analysis were restricted to the TCR beta chain. The authors noted that the small sample size was a limitation that may lower accuracy. Compared with newly diagnosed patients, patients with persistent Graves' disease had lower TCR Shannon entropy and fewer highly expanded clones, which suggests clonal expansion. Patients with persistent disease shared more public clonotypes (about 2,700) than newly diagnosed patients did (around 980).

The time point tag for this specimen amounts to: newly diagnosed GD, antithyroid drugs for less than 3 months. For both TCR sequencing and RNA sequencing, RNA was extracted from PBMCs using TRIzol. The diagnosis of Graves' disease was made according to American Thyroid Association guidelines. The patients came from an endocrinology department in Xi'an, China. From each patient, about 9.7 milliliters of peripheral blood was collected into an EDTA anticoagulant tube. Ficoll Paque Plus density gradient separation was used to isolate PBMCs, and no further T cell sorting was performed. An Agilent 2100 Bioanalyzer and agarose gel were used to check RNA quality, while a NanoDrop 2000 measured RNA concentration. This clonotype occurred many times. Which antigen it targets is not known. Base qualities are not recorded, but no much larger clone differs from it by a single base. Per the germline V gene, MNHEY is the CDR1 and SVGEGT is the CDR2. Between the V and J ends, shortened by 2 bases and 5 bases respectively, the junction contains 13 bases. The cysteine opens and the phenylalanine closes a CDR3 of 14 amino acids. Only the CDR3 portion is preserved as DNA: 42 bases, with reading frame beginning at the first base.

Libraries were built with multiplex PCR. Sequencing instrument: Illumina HiSeq 4000. iRepertoire HTBI primers and Arm-PCR amplification of CDR3 regions were used to construct TCR beta libraries. Before sequencing, the PCR products underwent gel purification. The original methods were these. Gene usage analysis of CDR3 amino acid clonotypes relied on the 60 or so TRBV and 13 to 15 TRBJ segments identified across samples. COPE and FqMerger were used to merge the filtered high-quality paired reads into contigs. BLAST was used to align contigs to the IMGT TRBV, TRBD and TRBJ reference genes, and CDR3 was defined following IMGT. Any clonotype with a frequency above 0.1% was counted as a highly expanded clone. Shannon entropy served as the measure of repertoire diversity, while the Gini coefficient captured V-J evenness. A clonotype was considered public if more than one individual shared it. TCRdb handled the public reads itself, with Q25 trimming in fastp and clone calling in MiXCR, and kept productive beta chains. A single entry per CDR3 protein holds the most common genes and DNA from its merged rows. The V and J calls shown here were made by TCRdb, not taken from the authors' results. In this sample the table shows under 700,000 distinct CDR3 sequences, more than 15% of which occur a single time. Roughly 25% of the sample is taken by the ten largest.

This sample was shared with a second study, whose subject was T cells in Graves' hyperthyroidism and ophthalmopathy. That second publication adds: Graves' hyperthyroidism was defined as stable when no progression to ophthalmopathy occurred over 18 months of follow-up. Hyperthyroidism patients were newly diagnosed, had a disease duration of under 2 months, and were aged 18 to 65 years. Any patient with an uncontrolled infection, another autoimmune disease, pregnancy or lactation was excluded. Diagnoses relied on clinical symptoms, serum thyroxine and TRAb, thyroid ultrasound and orbital computed tomography. For the first round of RT-PCR on the TCR CDR3, the HTBI primer set was used together with the Qiagen OneStep RT-PCR kit. Most expanded thyroid clonotypes (frequency above 0.001) were also found in blood, which suggests that blood repertoires may mirror thyroid immune responses. In cross-validation, a model built on a 13 V-J signature told ophthalmopathy apart from stable hyperthyroidism with approximately 91% sensitivity and around 81% specificity, and in testing the same model reached 80%/75%. In validation, the model predicted progression to ophthalmopathy a median of about 6.5 months before onset, with roughly 71% sensitivity and roughly 79% specificity. To identify distinguishing TCR V-J signatures, a discovery cohort of 95 to 100 patients was used, comprising 43 with Graves' ophthalmopathy and 57 with stable Graves' hyperthyroidism. An independent validation cohort of under 20 hyperthyroidism patients and 17 patients who later progressed to ophthalmopathy tested prospective prediction of ophthalmopathy. The approximately 100 discovery patients were divided at random into training and test sets in a 7:3 ratio. In more than 5 Graves' hyperthyroidism patients, the study also compared T-cell repertoires from thyroid tissue with T-cell repertoires from blood. Following sampling, methimazole starting at 30 mg daily was given to hyperthyroidism patients, and high-dose intravenous methylprednisolone was given to ophthalmopathy patients. Libraries were constructed in a second round of multiplex PCR, after which size selection and purification were performed. Paired-end sequencing of the libraries was performed with 100 bp reads on an Illumina HiSeq2000. SOAPnuke was used to process the raw data, throwing out any read that contained adapters or uncalled bases, had a mean Phred below 15, or lacked an exact constant-primer or identifier match. High-quality paired reads were merged with COPE v1.2.5, and unique nucleotide sequences were defined as clonotypes. MiTCR v1.1 was used to align the clonotypes against IMGT TRBV, TRBD and TRBJ reference segments. The analysis included only V-J combinations with a frequency above 0.0001, which together covered over 98% of the repertoires. The TCS score was defined as the ratio of F50 (clonal expansion) to E x V (chaos), calculated using BLOSUM62-based TCRdist between CDR3 peptides within each V-J. Welch's t-statistics and random forest reduced 514 V-J features to about 12, which were used in a naive Bayes classifier (R e1071). Sample size was not statistically predetermined, and investigators were not blinded to group allocation. The paper reports TCR Vbeta CDR3 sequencing of more than 120 peripheral blood samples: approximately 41 ophthalmopathy, over 70 hyperthyroidism and roughly 17 progressor patients.

The chain links TRBV6-2 or TRBV6-3 with TRBJ2-7, with TRBD1 as a weak D call on 5 bases. This TCR came from a woman aged 35-65 years with Graves disease. Donor details come from another sample of the same person, matched by shared clones. The material was peripheral blood mononuclear cells (PBMCs), obtained at new diagnosis, from a patient treated with antithyroid drugs. The DNA sequence is TGTGCCAGCAGTTACGGACACCTTCTTGACGAGCAGTACTTC. This yields the protein CASSYGHLLDEQYF.